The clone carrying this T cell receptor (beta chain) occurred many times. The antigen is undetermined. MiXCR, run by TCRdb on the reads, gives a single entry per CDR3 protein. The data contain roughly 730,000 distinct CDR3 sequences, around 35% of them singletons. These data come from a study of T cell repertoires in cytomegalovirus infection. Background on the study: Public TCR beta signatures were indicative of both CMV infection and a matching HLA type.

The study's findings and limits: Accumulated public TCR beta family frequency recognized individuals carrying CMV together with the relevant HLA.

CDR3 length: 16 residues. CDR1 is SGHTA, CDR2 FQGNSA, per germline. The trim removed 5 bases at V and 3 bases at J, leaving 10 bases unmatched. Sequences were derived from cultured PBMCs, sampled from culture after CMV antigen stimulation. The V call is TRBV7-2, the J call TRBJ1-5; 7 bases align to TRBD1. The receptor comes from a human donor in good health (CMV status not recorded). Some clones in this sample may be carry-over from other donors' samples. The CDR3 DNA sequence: TGTGCCAGCAGCGCAAACCAGGGGGGCAACAATCAGCCCCAGCATTTT. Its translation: CASSANQGGNNQPQHF. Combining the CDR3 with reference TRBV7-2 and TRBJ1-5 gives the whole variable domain GAGVSQSPSNKVTEKGKDVELRCDPISGHTALYWYRQSLGQGLEFLIYFQGNSAPDKSGLPSDRFSAERTGGSVSTLTIQRTQQEDSAVYLCASSANQGGNNQPQHFGDGTRLSIL.